This T cell receptor (beta chain) derives from a study of identical twins. Trimming removed 2 bases at V and 6 bases at J, with 17 bases between. CDR1 and CDR2 from the germline V gene are SGHRS and YFSETQ. This CDR3 is 15 amino acids long. Template switching added a universal primer binding site, and final cDNA carried unique molecular identifiers. TCRdb re-analysed the 5' RACE reads in MiXCR, keeping a single row per CDR3 protein. Found here are 400,000 to 650,000 distinct CDR3 sequences, roughly a fifth of them singletons; the top ten hold roughly 0.9%. This sample was shared with a second study, whose subject was T cells expressing NK-cell markers. From that report: NKG2C+ dominant clonotypes from more than 5 donors made up about 1.0-8% of CD8+ T cells.

The material sequenced was CD4+ T cells sorted from blood. The chain uses TRBV5-1 and TRBJ1-2, with D possibly being TRBD1 (5 bases). This TCR came from a woman younger than 30 in good health. Here the CDR3 reads CASSFGTPRSHGYTF. For the CDR3, the DNA is TGCGCCAGCAGCTTCGGGACTCCGAGATCCCATGGCTACACCTTC. The variable domain in full, with the rest retrieved from reference TRBV5-1 and TRBJ1-2, is KAGVTQTPRYLIKTRGQQVTLSCSPISGHRSVSWYQQTPGQGLQFLFEYFSETQRNKGNFPGRFSGRQFSNSRSEMNVSTLELGDSALYLCASSFGTPRSHGYTFGSGTRLTVV.